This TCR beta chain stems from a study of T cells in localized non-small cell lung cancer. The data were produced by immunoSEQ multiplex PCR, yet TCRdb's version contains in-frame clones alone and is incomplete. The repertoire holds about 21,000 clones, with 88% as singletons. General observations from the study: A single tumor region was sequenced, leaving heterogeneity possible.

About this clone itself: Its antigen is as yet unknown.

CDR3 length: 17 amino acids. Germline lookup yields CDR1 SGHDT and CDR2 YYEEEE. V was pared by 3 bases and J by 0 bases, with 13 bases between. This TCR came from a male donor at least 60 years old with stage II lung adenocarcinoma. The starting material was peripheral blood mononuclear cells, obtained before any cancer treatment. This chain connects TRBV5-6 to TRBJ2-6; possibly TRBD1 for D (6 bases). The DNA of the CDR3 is TGTGCCAGCAGCTCTCTCAGGGGATTCTCTGGGGCCAACGTCCTGACTTTC. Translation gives CASSSLRGFSGANVLTF.